Described below is a single T cell receptor (beta chain) sequence and its context. Here immunoSEQ multiplex PCR was the method, and the copy in TCRdb shows in-frame clones only, minus some. The table includes about 150,000 clones, over 70% detected once. CDR3 length: 18 residues. V lost 3 bases and J lost 4; bases outside the gene matches: 17. The V gene's germline CDR1 is SGHRS and CDR2 YFSETQ. These data originate in a study of blood T cell repertoires in COVID-19. The sequenced material came from peripheral blood. The chain joins TRBV5-1 to TRBJ1-1; 8 nucleotides agree with TRBD1. The TCR originated in a man aged 45-65 years with active COVID-19. CDR3 coding DNA: TGCGCCAGCAGCTCCCGGACAGGGTACCAAAGGATGAGCACTGAAGCTTTCTTT. This translates into CASSSRTGYQRMSTEAFF.